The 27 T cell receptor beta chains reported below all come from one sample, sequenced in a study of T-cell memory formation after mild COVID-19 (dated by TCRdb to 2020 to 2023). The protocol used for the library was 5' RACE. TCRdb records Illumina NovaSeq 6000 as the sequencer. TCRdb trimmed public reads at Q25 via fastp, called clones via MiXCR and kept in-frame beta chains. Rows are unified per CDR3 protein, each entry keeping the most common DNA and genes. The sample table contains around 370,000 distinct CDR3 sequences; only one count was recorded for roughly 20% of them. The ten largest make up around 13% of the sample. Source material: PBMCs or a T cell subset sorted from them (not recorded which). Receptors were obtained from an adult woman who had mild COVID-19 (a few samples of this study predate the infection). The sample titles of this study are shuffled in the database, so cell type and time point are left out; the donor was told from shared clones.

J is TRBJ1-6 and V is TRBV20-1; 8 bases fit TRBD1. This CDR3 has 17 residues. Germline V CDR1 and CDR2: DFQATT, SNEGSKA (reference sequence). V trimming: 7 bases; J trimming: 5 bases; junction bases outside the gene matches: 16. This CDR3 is CSVKGHRGVTDNSPLHF. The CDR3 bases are TGCAGTGTTAAAGGGCACAGGGGGGTTACGGATAATTCACCCCTCCACTTT.

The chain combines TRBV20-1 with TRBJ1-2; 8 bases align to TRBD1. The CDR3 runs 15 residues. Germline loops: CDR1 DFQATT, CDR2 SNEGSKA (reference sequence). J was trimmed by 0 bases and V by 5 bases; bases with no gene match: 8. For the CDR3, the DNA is TGCAGTGCTGCCGGGACAGGACGAACTAACTATGGCTACACCTTC. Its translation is CSAAGTGRTNYGYTF.

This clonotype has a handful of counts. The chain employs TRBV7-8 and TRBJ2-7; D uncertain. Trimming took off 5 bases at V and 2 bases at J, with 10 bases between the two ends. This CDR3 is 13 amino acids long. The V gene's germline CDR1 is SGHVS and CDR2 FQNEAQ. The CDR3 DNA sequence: TGTGCCAGCAGCCCACTCCGAACCTACGAGCAGTACTTC. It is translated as CASSPLRTYEQYF.

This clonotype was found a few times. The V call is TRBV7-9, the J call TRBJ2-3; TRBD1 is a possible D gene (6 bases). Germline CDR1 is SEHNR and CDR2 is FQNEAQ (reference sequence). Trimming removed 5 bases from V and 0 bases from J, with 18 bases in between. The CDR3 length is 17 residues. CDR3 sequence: CASSAPRDITSTDTQYF. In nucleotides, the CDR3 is TGTGCCAGCAGCGCCCCACGGGACATTACTAGCACAGATACGCAGTATTTT.

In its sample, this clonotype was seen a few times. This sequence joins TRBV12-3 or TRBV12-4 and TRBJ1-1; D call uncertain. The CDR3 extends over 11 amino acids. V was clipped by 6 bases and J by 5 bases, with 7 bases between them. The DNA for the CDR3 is TGTGCCAGCAGGGAGCGGACTGAAGCTTTCTTT. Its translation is CASRERTEAFF.

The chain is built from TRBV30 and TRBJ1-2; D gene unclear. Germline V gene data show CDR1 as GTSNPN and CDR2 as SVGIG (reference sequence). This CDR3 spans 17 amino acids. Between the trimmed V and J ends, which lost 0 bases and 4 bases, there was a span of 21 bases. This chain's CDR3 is CAWSVSDAPIGLYGYTF. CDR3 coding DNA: TGTGCCTGGAGTGTAAGTGACGCACCCATCGGCCTCTATGGCTACACCTTC.

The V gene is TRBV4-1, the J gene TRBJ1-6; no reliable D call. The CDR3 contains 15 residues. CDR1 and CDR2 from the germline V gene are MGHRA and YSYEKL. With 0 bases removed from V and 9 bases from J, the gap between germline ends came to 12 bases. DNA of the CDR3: TGCGCCAGCAGCCAAGATCGAGGTGATCTTTCACCCCTCCACTTT. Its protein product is CASSQDRGDLSPLHF.

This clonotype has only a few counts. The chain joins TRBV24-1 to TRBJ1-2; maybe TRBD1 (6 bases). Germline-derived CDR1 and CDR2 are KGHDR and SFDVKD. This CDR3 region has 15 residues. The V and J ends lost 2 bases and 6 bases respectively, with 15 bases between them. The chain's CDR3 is CATSDSSPGANGYTF. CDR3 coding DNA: TGTGCCACCAGTGATTCCTCCCCGGGGGCCAATGGCTACACCTTC.

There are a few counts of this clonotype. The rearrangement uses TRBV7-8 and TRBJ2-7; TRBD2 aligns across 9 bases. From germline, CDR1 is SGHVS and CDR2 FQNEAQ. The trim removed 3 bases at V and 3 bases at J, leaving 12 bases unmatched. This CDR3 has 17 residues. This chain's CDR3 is CASSLSNTGTSSYEQYF. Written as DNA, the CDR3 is TGTGCCAGCAGCTTGAGCAATACCGGGACTAGCAGCTACGAGCAGTACTTC.

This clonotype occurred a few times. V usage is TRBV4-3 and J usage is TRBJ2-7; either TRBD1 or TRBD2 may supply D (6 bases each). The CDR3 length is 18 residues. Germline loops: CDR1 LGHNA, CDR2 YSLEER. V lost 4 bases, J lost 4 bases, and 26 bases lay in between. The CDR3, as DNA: TGCGCCAGCAGCCTATCTAACCCCAGGGGAGCGGGTTTTTACGAGCAGTACTTC. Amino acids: CASSLSNPRGAGFYEQYF.

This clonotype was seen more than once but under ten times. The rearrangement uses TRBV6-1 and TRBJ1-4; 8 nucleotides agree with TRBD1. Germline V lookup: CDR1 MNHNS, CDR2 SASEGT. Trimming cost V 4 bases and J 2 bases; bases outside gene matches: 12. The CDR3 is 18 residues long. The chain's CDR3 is CASSAAGGKVRTNEKLFF. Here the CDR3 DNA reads TGTGCCAGCAGTGCCGCAGGGGGCAAGGTCCGGACTAATGAAAAACTGTTTTTT.

CDR3 sequence (DNA): TGTGCCAGCACACTCAGGAGGGGGGGGTATACGTTTACCCATGGCTACACCTTC. It is translated as CASTLRRGGYTFTHGYTF. This chain uses TRBV2 with TRBJ1-2; D is perhaps TRBD1 (6 bases). The germline V and J ends were trimmed by 7 bases and 6 bases, with 30 bases remaining between them. Germline values: CDR1 SNHLY, CDR2 FYNNEI. This CDR3 has 18 amino acids. Combining the CDR3 with reference TRBV2 and TRBJ1-2 gives the whole variable domain EPEVTQTPSHQVTQMGQEVILRCVPISNHLYFYWYRQILGQKVEFLVSFYNNEISEKSEIFDDQFSVERPDGSNFTLKIRSTKLEDSAMYFCASTLRRGGYTFTHGYTFGSGTRLTVV.

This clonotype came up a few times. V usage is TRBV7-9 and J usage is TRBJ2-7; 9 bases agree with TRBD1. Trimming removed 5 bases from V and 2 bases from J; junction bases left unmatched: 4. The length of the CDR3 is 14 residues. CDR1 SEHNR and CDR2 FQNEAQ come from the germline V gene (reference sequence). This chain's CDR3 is CASSQRTGAYEQYF. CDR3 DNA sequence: TGTGCCAGCAGCCAGCGGACAGGGGCCTACGAGCAGTACTTC.

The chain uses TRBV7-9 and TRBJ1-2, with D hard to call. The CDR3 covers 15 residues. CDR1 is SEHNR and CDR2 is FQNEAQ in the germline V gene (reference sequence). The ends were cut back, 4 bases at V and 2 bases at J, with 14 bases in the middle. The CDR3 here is CASSSPGSANYGYTF. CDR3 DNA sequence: TGTGCCAGCAGCTCCCCCGGGTCAGCGAACTATGGCTACACCTTC.

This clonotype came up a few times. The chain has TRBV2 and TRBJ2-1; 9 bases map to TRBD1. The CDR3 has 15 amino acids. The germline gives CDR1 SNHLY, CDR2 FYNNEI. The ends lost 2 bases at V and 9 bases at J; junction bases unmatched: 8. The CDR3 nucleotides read TGTGCCAGCAGTGAAAGGGAAACAGGGGGCGGTGAGCAGTTCTTC. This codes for CASSERETGGGEQFF.

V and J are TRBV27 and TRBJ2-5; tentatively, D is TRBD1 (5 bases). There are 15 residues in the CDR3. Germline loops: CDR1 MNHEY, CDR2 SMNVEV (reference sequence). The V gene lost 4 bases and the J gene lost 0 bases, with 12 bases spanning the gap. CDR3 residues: CASSSVTAYQETQYF. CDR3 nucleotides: TGTGCCAGCAGTTCCGTGACAGCGTACCAAGAGACCCAGTACTTC.

The CDR3 region is CASSQDVGWTQYF. As DNA, the CDR3 is TGTGCCAGCAGCCAAGATGTGGGATGGACCCAGTACTTC. The chain joins TRBV3-1 to TRBJ2-5; D unclear. Germline CDR1 LGHDT, CDR2 YNNKEL (reference sequence). The CDR3 totals 13 residues. V was trimmed by 0 bases and J by 7 bases, leaving 9 bases between them.

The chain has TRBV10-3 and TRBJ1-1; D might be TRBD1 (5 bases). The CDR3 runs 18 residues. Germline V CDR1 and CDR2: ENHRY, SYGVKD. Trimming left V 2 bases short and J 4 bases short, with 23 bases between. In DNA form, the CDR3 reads TGTGCCATCAGTGAGCCCCCCCGGGACCTCTTTTTAACCACTGAAGCTTTCTTT. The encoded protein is CAISEPPRDLFLTTEAFF.

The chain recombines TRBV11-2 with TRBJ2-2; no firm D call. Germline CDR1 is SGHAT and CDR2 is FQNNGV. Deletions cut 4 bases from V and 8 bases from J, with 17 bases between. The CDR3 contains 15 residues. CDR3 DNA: TGTGCCAGCAGCTCCCCGATACCCGGTCCGGGGGAGCTGTTTTTT. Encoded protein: CASSSPIPGPGELFF. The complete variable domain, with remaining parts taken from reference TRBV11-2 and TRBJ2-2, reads EAGVAQSPRYKIIEKRQSVAFWCNPISGHATLYWYQQILGQGPKLLIQFQNNGVVDDSQLPKDRFSAERLKGVDSTLKIQPAKLEDSAVYLCASSSPIPGPGELFFGEGSRLTVL.

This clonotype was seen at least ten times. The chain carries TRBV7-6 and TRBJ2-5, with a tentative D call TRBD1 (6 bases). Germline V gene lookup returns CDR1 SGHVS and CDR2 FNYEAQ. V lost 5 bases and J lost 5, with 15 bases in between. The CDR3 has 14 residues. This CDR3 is CASSGKGDMETQYF. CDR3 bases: TGTGCCAGCAGCGGCAAGGGGGATATGGAGACCCAGTACTTC.

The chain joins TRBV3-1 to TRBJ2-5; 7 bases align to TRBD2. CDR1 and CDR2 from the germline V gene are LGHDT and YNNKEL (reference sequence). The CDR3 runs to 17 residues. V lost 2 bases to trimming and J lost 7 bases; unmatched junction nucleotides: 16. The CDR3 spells CASSQKTLTSAQRTQYF. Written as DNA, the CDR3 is TGTGCCAGCAGCCAAAAGACGCTCACTAGCGCCCAGCGGACCCAGTACTTC.

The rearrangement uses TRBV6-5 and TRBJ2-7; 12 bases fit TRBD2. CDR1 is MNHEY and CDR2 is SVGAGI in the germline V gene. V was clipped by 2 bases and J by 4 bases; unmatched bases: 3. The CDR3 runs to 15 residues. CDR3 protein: CASSYATSGGYEQYF. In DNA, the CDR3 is TGTGCCAGCAGTTACGCGACTAGCGGGGGTTACGAGCAGTACTTC.

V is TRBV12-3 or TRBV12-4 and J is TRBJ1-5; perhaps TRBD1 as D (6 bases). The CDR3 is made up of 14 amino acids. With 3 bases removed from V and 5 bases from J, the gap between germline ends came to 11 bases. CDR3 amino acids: CASSFGGADQPQHF. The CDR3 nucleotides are TGTGCCAGCAGTTTTGGGGGGGCCGATCAGCCCCAGCATTTT.

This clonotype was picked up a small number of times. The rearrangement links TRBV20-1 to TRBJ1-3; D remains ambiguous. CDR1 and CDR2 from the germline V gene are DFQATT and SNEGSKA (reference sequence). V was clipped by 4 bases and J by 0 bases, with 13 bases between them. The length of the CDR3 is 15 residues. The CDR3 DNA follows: TGCAGTGCTATAGGCAGGAGCATCTCTGGAAACACCATATATTTT. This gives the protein CSAIGRSISGNTIYF.

DNA of the CDR3: TGTGCCAGCAGTGCGCCGGGACTAGCGGGAGGGATGGGGCTCTACGAGCAGTACTTC. Translating gives CASSAPGLAGGMGLYEQYF. The V gene is TRBV25-1, the J gene TRBJ2-7; 16 nucleotides line up with TRBD2. Germline-derived CDR1 and CDR2 are MGHDK and SYGVNS. Trimming at V came to 4 bases and at J to 3 bases, leaving 12 bases not matched to a gene. The CDR3 is made up of 19 amino acids.

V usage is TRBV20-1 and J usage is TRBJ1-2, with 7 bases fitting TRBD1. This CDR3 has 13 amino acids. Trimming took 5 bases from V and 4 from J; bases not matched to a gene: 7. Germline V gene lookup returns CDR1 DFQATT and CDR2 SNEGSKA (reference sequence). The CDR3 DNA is TGCAGTGCTCGACAGGGTGGGGGCTATGGCTACACCTTC. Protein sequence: CSARQGGGYGYTF.

The CDR3 reads CAWSTNYGYTF. Here the CDR3 DNA reads TGTGCCTGGAGTACGAACTATGGCTACACCTTC. The J gene is TRBJ1-2, the V gene TRBV30; D remains unclear. The germline V and J ends were trimmed by 2 bases and 2 bases, with 3 bases remaining between them. CDR1 is GTSNPN, CDR2 SVGIG, per germline (reference sequence). The CDR3 length is 11 residues.